This T cell receptor (beta chain) was captured in a study of blood T cell repertoires in COVID-19. Study details: Both acute and convalescent COVID-19 samples were obtained from the United States, Italy and Spain.

Original analysis: Estimated nucleated cell counts came from reference gene primer amplification. Sequenced by immunoSEQ multiplex PCR; TCRdb stores in-frame clones only, minus some. Clone size and V and J calls were adopted from that table, with D and trimming inferred from the DNA. The sample includes some 350,000 clones, roughly nine tenths of them seen just once. Cohort allocation depended upon clinical history that participants reported. The source of this sequence is a man aged 18 to 30 who had recovered from COVID-19. What was sequenced was PBMCs or T cells enriched from blood (not recorded which).

The chain's CDR3 is CASSGAASGTSGYTF. CDR3 sequence (DNA): TGTGCCAGCAGTGGAGCCGCCTCCGGGACATCGGGCTACACCTTC. This chain links TRBV28 with TRBJ1-2; TRBD1 is a possible D gene (6 bases). Germline CDR1 MDHEN, CDR2 SYDVKM. V lost 5 bases, J lost 8 bases, and 21 bases lay in between. This CDR3 has 15 residues.